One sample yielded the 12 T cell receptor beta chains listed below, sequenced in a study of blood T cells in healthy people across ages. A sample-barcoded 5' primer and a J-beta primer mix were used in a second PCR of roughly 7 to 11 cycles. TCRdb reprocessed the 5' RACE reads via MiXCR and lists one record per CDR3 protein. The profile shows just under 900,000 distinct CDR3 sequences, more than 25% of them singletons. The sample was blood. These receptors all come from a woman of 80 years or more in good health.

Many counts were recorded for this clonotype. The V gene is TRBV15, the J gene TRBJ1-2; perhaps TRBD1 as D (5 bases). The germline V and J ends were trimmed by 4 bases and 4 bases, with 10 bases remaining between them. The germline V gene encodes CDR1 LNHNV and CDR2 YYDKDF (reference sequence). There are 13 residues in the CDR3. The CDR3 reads CATSTRAPYGYTF. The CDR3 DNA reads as TGTGCCACCAGCACCAGGGCACCCTATGGCTACACCTTC.

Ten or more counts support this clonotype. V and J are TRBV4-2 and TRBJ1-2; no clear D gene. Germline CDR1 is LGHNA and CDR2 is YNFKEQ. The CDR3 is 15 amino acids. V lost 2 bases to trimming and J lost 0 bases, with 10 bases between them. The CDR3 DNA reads TGTGCCAGCAGCCAAAATCGAGGCTCTAACTATGGCTACACCTTC. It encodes CASSQNRGSNYGYTF.

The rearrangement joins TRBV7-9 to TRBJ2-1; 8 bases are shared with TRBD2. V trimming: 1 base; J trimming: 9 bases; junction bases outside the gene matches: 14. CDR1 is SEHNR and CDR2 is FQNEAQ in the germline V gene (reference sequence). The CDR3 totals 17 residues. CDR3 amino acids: CASSLGTMGGGRGEQFF. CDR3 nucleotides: TGTGCCAGCAGCTTAGGGACGATGGGCGGGGGGCGGGGTGAGCAGTTCTTC.

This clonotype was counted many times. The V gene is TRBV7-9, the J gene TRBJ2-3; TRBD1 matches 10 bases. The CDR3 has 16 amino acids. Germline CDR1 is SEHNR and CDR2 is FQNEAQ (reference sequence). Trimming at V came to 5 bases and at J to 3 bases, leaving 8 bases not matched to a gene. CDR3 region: CASSPRQGAKTDTQYF. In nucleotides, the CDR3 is TGTGCCAGCAGCCCCCGACAGGGGGCTAAAACAGATACGCAGTATTTT.

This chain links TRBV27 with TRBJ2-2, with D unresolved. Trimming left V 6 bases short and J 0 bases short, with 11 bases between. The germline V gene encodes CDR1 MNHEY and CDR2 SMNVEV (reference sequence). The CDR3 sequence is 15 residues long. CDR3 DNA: TGTGCCAGCAGCTCACAGCCTTCGAACACCGGGGAGCTGTTTTTT. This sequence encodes CASSSQPSNTGELFF.

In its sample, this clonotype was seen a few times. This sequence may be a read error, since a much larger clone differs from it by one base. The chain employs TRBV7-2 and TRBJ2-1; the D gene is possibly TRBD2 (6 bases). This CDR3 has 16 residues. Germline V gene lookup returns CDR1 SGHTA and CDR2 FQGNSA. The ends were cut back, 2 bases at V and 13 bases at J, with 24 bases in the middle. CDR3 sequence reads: CASSLIRASVRETQFF. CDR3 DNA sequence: TGTGCCAGCAGCTTAATAAGGGCTAGCGTGCGCGAGACCCAGTTCTTC.

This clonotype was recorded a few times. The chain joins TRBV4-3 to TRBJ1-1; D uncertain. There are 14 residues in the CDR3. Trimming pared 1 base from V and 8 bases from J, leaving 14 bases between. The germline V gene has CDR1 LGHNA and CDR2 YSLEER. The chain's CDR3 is CASSQAGAYSEAFF. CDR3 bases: TGCGCCAGCAGCCAAGCAGGCGCGTACAGCGAAGCTTTCTTT.

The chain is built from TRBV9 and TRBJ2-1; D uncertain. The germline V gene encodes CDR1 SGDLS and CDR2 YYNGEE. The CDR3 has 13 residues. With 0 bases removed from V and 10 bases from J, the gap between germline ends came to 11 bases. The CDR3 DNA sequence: TGTGCCAGCAGCGTAGAGGGTTTTATGGAGCAGTTCTTC. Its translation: CASSVEGFMEQFF.

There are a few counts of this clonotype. CDR3 DNA: TGCGCCAGCAGCCAGGGACAGGCAGAAACCGGGGAGCTGTTTTTT. As protein: CASSQGQAETGELFF. The rearrangement uses TRBV5-1 and TRBJ2-2, with 8 bases aligning to TRBD1. With V trimmed by 4 bases and J by 5 bases, 7 bases remained unmatched. The germline gives CDR1 SGHRS, CDR2 YFSETQ. The CDR3 consists of 15 residues.

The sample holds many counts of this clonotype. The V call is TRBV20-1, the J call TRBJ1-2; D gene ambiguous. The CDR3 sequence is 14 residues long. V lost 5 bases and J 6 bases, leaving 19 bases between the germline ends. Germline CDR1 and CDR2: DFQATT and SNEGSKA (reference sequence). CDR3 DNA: TGCAGTGCTGCCCCCCGGACGGACGAACATGGCTACACCTTC. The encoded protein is CSAAPRTDEHGYTF.

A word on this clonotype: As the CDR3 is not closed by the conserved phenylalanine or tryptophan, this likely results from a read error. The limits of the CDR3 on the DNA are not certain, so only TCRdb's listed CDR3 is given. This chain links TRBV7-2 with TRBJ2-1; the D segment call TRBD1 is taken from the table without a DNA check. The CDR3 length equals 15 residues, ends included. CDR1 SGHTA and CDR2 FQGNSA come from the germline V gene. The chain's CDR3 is CASSLTGRYGYTFGS.

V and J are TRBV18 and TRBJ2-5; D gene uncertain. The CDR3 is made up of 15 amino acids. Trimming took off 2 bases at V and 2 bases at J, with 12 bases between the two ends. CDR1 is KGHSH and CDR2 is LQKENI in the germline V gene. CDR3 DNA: TGTGCCAGCTCACCAGGGTTGAGCCTTCAAGAGACCCAGTACTTC. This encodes CASSPGLSLQETQYF.